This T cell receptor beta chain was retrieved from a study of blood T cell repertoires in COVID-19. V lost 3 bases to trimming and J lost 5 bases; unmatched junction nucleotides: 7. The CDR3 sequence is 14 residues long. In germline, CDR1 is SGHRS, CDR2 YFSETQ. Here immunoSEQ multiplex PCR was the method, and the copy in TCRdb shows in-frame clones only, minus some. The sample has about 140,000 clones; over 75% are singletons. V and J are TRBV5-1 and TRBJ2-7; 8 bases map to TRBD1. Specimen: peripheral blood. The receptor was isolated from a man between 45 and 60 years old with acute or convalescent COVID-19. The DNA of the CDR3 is TGCGCCAGCAGCTCCGATGGACAGGGAAACGAGCAGTACTTC. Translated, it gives CASSSDGQGNEQYF.